The clone carrying this T cell receptor (beta chain) came up many times. Its specificity is not known. The V gene lost 5 bases and the J gene lost 1 base, with 11 bases spanning the gap. Germline V lookup: CDR1 SEHNR, CDR2 FQNEAQ (reference sequence). CDR3 length: 15 amino acids. TCRdb recomputed calls from the 5' RACE reads with MiXCR, one row per CDR3 protein. The sample consists of hundreds of thousands of distinct CDR3 sequences, about 16% of them appearing once. This record comes from a study of T-cell memory formation after mild COVID-19. General study points: Shrinking CD4+ clones resided mostly in CM and EM, and CD8+ ones in EMRA.

The sample comprised PBMCs or a T cell subset sorted from them (not recorded which). The clonotype originates from a man aged 18 to 35 who had mild COVID-19 (a few samples of this study predate the infection). Cell type and time point are not known. The chain links TRBV7-9 to TRBJ2-2; D tentatively reads TRBD1 or TRBD2 (5 bases each). DNA for the CDR3: TGTGCCAGCAGCGCCCCGGGACGGAACACCGGGGAGCTGTTTTTT. Translated: CASSAPGRNTGELFF.